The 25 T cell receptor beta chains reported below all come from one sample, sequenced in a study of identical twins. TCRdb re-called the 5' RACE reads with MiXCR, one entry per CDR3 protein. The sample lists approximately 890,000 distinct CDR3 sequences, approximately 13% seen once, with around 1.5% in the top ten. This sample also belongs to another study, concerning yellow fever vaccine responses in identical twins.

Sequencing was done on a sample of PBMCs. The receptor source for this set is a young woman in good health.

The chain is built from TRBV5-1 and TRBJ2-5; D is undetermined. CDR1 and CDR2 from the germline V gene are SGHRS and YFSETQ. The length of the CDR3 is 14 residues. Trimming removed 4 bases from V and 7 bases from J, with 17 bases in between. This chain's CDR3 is CASSPKDGVGTQYF. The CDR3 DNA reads TGCGCCAGCAGCCCAAAGGATGGCGTGGGGACCCAGTACTTC.

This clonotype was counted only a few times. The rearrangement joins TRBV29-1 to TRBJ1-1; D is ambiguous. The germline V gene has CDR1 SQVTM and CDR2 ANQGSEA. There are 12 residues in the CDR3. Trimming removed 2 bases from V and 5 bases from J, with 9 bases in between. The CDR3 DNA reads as TGCAGCGTTGAACTCACGGGGACTGAAGCTTTCTTT. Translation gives CSVELTGTEAFF.

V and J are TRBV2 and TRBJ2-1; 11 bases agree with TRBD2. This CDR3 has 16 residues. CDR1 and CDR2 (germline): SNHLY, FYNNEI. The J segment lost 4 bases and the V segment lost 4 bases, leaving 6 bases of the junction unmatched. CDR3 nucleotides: TGTGCCAGCAGTGCCAGGCTAGCGGGGGGTTACAATGAGCAGTTCTTC. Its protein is CASSARLAGGYNEQFF.

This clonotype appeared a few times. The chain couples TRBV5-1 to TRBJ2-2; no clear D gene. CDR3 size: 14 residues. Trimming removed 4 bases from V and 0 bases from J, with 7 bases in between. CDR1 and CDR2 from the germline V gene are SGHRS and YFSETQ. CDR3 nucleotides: TGCGCCAGCAGCCCGGCCTCGAACACCGGGGAGCTGTTTTTT. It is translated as CASSPASNTGELFF.

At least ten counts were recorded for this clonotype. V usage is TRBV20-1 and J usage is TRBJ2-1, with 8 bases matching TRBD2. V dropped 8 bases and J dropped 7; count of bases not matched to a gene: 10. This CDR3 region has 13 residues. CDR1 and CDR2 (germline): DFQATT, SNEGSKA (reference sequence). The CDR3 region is CSPGGATVNEQFF. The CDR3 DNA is TGCAGTCCCGGGGGGGCGACGGTTAATGAGCAGTTCTTC.

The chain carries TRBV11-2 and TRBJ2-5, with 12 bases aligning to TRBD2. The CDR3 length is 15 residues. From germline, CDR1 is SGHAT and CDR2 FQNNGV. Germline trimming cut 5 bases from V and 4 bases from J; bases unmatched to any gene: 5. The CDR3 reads CASSPSGRAGETQYF. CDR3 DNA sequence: TGTGCCAGCAGCCCTAGCGGGAGGGCCGGAGAGACCCAGTACTTC. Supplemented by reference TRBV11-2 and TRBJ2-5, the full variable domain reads EAGVAQSPRYKIIEKRQSVAFWCNPISGHATLYWYQQILGQGPKLLIQFQNNGVVDDSQLPKDRFSAERLKGVDSTLKIQPAKLEDSAVYLCASSPSGRAGETQYFGPGTRLLVL.

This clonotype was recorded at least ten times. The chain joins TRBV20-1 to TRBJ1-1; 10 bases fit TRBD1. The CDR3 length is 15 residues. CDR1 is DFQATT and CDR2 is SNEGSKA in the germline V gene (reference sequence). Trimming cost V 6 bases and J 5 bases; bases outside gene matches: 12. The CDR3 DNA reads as TGCAGTGCAATAGACAGGGGGCCAGCAGGGACTGAAGCTTTCTTT. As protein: CSAIDRGPAGTEAFF.

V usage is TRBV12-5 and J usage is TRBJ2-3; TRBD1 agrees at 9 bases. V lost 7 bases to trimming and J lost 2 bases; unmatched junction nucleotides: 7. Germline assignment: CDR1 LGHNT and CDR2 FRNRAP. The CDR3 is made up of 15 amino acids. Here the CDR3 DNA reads TGTGCTAGTGACCCAGGACAGGGGCCCACAGATACGCAGTATTTT. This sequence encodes CASDPGQGPTDTQYF.

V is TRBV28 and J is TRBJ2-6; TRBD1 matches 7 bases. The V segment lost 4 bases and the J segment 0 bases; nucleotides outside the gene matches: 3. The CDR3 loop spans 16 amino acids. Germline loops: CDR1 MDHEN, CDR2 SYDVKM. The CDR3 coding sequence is TGTGCCAGCAGTTCAGGGGGTATCTCTGGGGCCAACGTCCTGACTTTC. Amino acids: CASSSGGISGANVLTF.

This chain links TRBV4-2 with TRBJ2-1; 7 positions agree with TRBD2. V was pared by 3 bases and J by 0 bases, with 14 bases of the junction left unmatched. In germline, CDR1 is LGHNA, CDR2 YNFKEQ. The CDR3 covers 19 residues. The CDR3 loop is CASSQDLTSALGSYNEQFF. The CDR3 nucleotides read TGTGCCAGCAGCCAGGACCTTACTAGCGCCCTGGGCTCCTACAATGAGCAGTTCTTC.

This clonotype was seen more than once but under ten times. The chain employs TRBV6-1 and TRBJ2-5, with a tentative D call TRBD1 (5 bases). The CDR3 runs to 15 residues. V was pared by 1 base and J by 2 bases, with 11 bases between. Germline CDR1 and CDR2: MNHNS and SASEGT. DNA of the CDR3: TGTGCCAGCAGTGAAGACAGGTTACGGCAAGAGACCCAGTACTTC. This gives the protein CASSEDRLRQETQYF.

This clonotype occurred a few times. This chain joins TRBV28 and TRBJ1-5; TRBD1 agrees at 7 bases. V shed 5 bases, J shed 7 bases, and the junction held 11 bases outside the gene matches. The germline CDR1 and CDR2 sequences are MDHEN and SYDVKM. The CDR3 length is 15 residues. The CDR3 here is CASSPGIDRAQPQHF. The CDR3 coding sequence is TGTGCCAGCAGTCCCGGAATCGACAGGGCCCAGCCCCAGCATTTT. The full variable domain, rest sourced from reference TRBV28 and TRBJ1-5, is DVKVTQSSRYLVKRTGEKVFLECVQDMDHENMFWYRQDPGLGLRLIYFSYDVKMKEKGDIPEGYSVSREKKERFSLILESASTNQTSMYLCASSPGIDRAQPQHFGDGTRLSIL.

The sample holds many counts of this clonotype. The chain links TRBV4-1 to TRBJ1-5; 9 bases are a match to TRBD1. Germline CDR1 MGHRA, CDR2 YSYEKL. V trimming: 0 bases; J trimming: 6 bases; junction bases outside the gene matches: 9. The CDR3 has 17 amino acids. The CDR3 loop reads CASSQEGWTGVGQPQHF. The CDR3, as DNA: TGCGCCAGCAGCCAAGAAGGGTGGACAGGGGTCGGTCAGCCCCAGCATTTT.

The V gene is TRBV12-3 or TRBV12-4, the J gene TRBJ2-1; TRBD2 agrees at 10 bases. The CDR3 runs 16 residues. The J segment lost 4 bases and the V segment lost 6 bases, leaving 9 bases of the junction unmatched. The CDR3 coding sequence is TGTGCCAGCAGACCCACGGGGACTAGCGCATACAATGAGCAGTTCTTC. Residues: CASRPTGTSAYNEQFF.

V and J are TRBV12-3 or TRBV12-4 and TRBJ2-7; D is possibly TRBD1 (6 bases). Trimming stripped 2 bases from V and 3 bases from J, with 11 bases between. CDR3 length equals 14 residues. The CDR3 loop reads CASSLSSRGYEQYF. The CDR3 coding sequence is TGTGCCAGCAGTTTATCTAGCAGGGGCTACGAGCAGTACTTC.

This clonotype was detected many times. This CDR3 reads CAISDVGEGNEQFF. CDR3 bases: TGTGCCATCAGTGATGTCGGGGAGGGGAATGAGCAGTTCTTC. V and J are TRBV10-3 and TRBJ2-1, with TRBD2 matching over 7 bases. The CDR3 sequence is 14 residues long. In germline, CDR1 is ENHRY, CDR2 SYGVKD. The V segment lost 3 bases and the J segment 7 bases; nucleotides outside the gene matches: 6.

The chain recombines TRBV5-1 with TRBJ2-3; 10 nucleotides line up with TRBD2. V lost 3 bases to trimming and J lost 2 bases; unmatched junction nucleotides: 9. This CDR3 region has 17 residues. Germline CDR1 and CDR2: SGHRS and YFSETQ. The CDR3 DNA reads TGCGCCAGCAGCTCCAGAAGCGGGGGGGACGTCACAGATACGCAGTATTTT. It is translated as CASSSRSGGDVTDTQYF.

The CDR3 nucleotides are TGTGCCAGCAGCCAAGGTCGGCCCGGGGGGGACTTTGCCTACAATGAGCAGTTCTTC. Translation gives CASSQGRPGGDFAYNEQFF. The chain recombines TRBV4-2 with TRBJ2-1; 8 positions agree with TRBD2. With V trimmed by 1 base and J by 2 bases, 13 bases remained unmatched. Looked up from germline, CDR1 is LGHNA and CDR2 is YNFKEQ. The CDR3 covers 19 residues.

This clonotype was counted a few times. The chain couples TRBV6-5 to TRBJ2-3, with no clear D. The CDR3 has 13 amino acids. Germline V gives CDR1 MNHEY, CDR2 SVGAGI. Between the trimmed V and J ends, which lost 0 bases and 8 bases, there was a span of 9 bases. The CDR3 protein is CASSYSMLATQYF. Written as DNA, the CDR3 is TGTGCCAGCAGTTACTCGATGTTGGCTACGCAGTATTTT.

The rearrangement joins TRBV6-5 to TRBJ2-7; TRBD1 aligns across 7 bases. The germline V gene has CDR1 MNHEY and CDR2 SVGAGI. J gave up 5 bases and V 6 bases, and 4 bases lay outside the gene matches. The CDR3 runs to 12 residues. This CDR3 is CASRDRRNEQYV. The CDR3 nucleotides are TGTGCCAGCAGGGACAGGAGGAACGAGCAGTACGTC.

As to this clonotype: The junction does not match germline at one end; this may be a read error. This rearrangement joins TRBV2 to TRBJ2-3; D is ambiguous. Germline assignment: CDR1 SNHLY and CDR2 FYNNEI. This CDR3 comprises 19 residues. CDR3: CTSSLQSSLTLAGTDTQYF. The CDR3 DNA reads TGTACCAGCAGTCTCCAGTCGAGCCTAACCCTCGCTGGCACAGATACGCAGTATTTT.

DNA for the CDR3: TGTGCTAGTGGTTTGGCGGCAGACACCACAGATACGCAGTATTTT. This sequence encodes CASGLAADTTDTQYF. The rearrangement links TRBV12-5 to TRBJ2-3; no clear D. CDR1 is LGHNT, CDR2 FRNRAP, per germline. V was clipped by 1 base and J by 2 bases, with 10 bases between them. The CDR3 length is 15 residues. Full variable domain (rest looked up from reference TRBV12-5 and TRBJ2-3): DARVTQTPRHKVTEMGQEVTMRCQPILGHNTVFWYRQTMMQGLELLAYFRNRAPLDDSGMPKDRFSAEMPDATLATLKIQPSEPRDSAVYFCASGLAADTTDTQYFGPGTRLTVL.

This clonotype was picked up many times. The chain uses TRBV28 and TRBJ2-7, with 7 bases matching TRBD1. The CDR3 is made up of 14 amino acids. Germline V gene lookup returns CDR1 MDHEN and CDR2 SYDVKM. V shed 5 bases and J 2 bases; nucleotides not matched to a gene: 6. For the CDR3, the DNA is TGTGCCAGCAGTCCACCGGGACAGACCTACGAGCAGTACGTC. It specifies CASSPPGQTYEQYV.

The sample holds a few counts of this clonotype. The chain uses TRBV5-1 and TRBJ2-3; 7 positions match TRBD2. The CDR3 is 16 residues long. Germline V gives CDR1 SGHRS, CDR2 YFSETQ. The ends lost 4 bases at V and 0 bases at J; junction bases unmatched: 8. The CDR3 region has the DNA TGCGCCAGCAGCCTAACGACTAGCAGAAGCACAGATACGCAGTATTTT. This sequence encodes CASSLTTSRSTDTQYF.

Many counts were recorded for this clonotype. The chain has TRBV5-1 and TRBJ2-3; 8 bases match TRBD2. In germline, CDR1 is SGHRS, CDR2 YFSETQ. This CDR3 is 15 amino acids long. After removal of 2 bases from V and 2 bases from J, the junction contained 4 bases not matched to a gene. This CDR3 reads CASSLAGAPTDTQYF. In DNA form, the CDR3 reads TGCGCCAGCAGCTTAGCGGGGGCTCCCACAGATACGCAGTATTTT.